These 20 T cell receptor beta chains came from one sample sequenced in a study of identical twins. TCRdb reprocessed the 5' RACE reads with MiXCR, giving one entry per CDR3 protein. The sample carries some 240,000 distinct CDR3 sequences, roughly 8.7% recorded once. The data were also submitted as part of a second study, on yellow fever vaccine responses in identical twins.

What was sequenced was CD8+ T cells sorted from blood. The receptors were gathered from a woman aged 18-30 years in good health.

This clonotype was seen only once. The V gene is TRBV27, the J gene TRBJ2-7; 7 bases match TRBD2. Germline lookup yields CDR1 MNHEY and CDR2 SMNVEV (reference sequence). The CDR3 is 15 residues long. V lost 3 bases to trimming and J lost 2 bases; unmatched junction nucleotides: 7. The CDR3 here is CASSFSSGLTYEQYF. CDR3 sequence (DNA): TGTGCCAGCAGTTTTTCTAGCGGCTTAACCTACGAGCAGTACTTC.

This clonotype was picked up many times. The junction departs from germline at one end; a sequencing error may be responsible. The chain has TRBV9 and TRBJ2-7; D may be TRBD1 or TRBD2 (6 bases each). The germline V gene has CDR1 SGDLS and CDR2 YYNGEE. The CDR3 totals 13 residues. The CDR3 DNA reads TGCGCCAGCAGCGTCGGGGGCACCTACGAGCAGTACTTC. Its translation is CASSVGGTYEQYF.

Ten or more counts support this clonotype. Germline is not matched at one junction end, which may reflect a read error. The DNA for the CDR3 is TGCGCCAGCAGCCTGGGGACGGGCTACGAGCAGTACTTC. Residues: CASSLGTGYEQYF. The gene calls are TRBV7-9 and TRBJ2-7; perhaps D is TRBD1 or TRBD2 (5 bases each). The CDR3 sequence is 13 residues long. Germline V gene sequence: CDR1 SEHNR, CDR2 FQNEAQ (reference sequence). The whole variable domain, remainder taken from reference TRBV7-9 and TRBJ2-7, is DTGVSQNPRHKITKRGQNVTFRCDPISEHNRLYWYRQTLGQGPEFLTYFQNEAQLEKSRLLSDRFSAERPKGSFSTLEIQRTEQGDSAMYLCASSLGTGYEQYFGPGTRLTVT.

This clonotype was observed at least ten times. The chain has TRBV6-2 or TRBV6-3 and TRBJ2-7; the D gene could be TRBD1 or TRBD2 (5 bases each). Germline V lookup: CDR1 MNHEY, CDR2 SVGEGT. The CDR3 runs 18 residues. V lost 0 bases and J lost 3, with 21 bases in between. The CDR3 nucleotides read TGTGCCAGCAGTTACTCCGGGATCCTGAGGCAGGGCGGCTACGAGCAGTACTTC. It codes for CASSYSGILRQGGYEQYF.

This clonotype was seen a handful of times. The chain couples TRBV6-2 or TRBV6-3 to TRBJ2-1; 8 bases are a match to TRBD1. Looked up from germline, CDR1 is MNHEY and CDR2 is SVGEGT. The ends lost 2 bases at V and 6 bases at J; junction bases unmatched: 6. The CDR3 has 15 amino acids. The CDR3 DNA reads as TGTGCCAGCAGTTACGGGGACAGGCCAATCAATGAGCAGTTCTTC. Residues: CASSYGDRPINEQFF.

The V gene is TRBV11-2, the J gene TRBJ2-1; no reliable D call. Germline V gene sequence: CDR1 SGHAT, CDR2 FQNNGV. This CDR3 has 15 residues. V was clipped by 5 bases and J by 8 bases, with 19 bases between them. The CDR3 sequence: CASSADLIFSHEQFF. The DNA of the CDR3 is TGTGCCAGCAGCGCAGACTTAATTTTTAGCCATGAGCAGTTCTTC.

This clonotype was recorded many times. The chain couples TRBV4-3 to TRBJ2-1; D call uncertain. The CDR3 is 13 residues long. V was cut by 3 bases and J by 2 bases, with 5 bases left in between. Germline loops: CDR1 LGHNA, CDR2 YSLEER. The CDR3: CASSQAPYNEQFF. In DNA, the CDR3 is TGCGCCAGCAGCCAGGCCCCCTACAATGAGCAGTTCTTC.

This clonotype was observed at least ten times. CDR3 in DNA: TGTGCCAGCAGCCAAATGGGCTACGAGCAGTACTTC. Its translation is CASSQMGYEQYF. This sequence joins TRBV3-1 and TRBJ2-7; D not certain. Looked up from germline, CDR1 is LGHDT and CDR2 is YNNKEL (reference sequence). The CDR3 spans 12 residues. With 2 bases removed from V and 3 bases from J, the gap between germline ends came to 5 bases.

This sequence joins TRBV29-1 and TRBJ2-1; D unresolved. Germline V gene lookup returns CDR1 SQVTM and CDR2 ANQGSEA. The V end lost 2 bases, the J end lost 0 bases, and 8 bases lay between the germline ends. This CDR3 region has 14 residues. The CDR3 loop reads CSVEIQYSYNEQFF. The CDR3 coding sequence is TGCAGCGTTGAAATACAGTACTCCTACAATGAGCAGTTCTTC.

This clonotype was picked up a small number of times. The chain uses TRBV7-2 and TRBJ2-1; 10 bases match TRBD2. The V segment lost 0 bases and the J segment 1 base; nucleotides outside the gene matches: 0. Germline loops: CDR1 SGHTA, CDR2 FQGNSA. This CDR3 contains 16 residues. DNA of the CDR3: TGTGCCAGCAGCTTAGCAGCGGGGGGGTCCTACAATGAGCAGTTCTTC. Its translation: CASSLAAGGSYNEQFF.

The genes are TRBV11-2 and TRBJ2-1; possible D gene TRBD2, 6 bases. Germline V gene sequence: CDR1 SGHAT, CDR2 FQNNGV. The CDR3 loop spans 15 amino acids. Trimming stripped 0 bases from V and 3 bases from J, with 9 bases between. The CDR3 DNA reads TGTGCCAGCAGCTTAGAGGAGGGTTTCTACAATGAGCAGTTCTTC. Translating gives CASSLEEGFYNEQFF.

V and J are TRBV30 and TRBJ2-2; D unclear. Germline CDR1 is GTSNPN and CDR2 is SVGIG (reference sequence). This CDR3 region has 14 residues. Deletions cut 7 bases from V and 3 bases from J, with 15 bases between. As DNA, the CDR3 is TGTGCCTTGCTTTATCGGGTAGACACCGGGGAGCTGTTTTTT. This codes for CALLYRVDTGELFF.

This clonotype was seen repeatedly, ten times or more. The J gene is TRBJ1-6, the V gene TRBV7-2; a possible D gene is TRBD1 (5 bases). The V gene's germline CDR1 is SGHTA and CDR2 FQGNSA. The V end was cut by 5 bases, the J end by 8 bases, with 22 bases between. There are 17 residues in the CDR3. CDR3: CASSLIADGGTDSPLHF. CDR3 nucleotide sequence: TGTGCCAGCAGCCTAATTGCGGATGGGGGGACGGATTCACCCCTCCACTTT.

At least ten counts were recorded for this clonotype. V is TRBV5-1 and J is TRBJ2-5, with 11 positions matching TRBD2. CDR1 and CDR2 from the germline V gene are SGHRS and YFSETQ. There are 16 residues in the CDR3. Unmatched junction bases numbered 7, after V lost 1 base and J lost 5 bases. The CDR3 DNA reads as TGCGCCAGCAGCTTGTCGGGACTAGCGGACATGGAGACCCAGTACTTC. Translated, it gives CASSLSGLADMETQYF.

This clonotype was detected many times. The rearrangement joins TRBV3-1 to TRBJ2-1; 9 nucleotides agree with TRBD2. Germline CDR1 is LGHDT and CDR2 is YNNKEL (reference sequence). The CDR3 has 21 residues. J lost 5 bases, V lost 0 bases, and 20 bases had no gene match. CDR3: CASSQDPTGSWTSVWNNEQFF. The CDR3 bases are TGTGCCAGCAGCCAAGATCCCACAGGGTCGTGGACTAGCGTTTGGAACAATGAGCAGTTCTTC.

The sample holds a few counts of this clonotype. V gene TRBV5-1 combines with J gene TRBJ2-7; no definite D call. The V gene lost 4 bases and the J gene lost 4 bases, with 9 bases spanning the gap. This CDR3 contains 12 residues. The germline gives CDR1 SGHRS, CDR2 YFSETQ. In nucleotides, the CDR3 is TGCGCCAGCAGCGATGGCAGTTACGAGCAGTACTTC. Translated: CASSDGSYEQYF.

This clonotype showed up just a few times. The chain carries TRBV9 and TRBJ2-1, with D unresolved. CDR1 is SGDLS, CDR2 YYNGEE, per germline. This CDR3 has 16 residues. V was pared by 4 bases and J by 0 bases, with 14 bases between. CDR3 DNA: TGTGCCAGCAGCTTAGAGGTTGTCGCCTCCTACAATGAGCAGTTCTTC. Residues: CASSLEVVASYNEQFF.

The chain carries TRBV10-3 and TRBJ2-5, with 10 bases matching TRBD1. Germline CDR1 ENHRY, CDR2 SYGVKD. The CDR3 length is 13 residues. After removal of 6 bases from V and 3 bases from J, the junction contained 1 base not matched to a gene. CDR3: CAIRDRGEETQYF. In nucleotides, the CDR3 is TGTGCCATCAGGGACAGGGGGGAAGAGACCCAGTACTTC.

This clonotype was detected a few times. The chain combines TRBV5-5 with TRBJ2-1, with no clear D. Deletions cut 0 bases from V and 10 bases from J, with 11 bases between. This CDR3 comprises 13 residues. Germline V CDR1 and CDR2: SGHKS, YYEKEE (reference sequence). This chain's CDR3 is CASSLVSVNEQFF. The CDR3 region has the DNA TGTGCCAGCAGCTTGGTGTCTGTGAACGAGCAGTTCTTC.

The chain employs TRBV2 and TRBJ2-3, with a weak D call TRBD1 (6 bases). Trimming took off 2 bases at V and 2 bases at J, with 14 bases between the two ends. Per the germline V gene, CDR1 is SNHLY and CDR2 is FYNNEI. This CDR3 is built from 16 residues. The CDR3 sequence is CASSEQTGTYTDTQYF. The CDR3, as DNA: TGTGCCAGCAGTGAACAGACAGGAACCTACACAGATACGCAGTATTTT.